This T cell receptor beta chain was documented in a study of quantifying T cell responses using KT2 cells. About the study: RNA was reverse transcribed with TCR alpha and beta constant-region primers. The T4 ligation step was estimated to exceed 8% efficiency under optimum conditions.

KT2, a clone with a known TCR, was spiked into unfractionated PBMC. V dropped 6 bases and J dropped 6 bases, with 18 bases sitting between them. Looked up from germline, CDR1 is MRHNA and CDR2 is SNTAGT. This CDR3 is built from 15 residues. By share of the sample, this clonotype is medium-sized. An oligo carrying a UMI was ligated to the cDNA 3' end. First-round PCR used four to five cycles and beta primers RC1.1 and RC1.2 covering TRBC1 and TRBC2. Separate processing of TCR alpha and beta chains began at the second PCR. TCRdb redid the calling of the UMI-ligation and nested PCR reads with MiXCR, one entry per CDR3 protein. The data contain tens of thousands of distinct CDR3 sequences, roughly 11% of them seen just once; the ten biggest clones take up about 10%.

The V gene is TRBV6-4, the J gene TRBJ2-1; maybe TRBD2 (6 bases). This sequence was found in a human donor. Specimen: PBMCs spiked with cells of the T cell clone KT2. This chain's CDR3 is CASSAGLEGPNEQFF. CDR3 nucleotides: TGTGCCAGCAGCGCGGGACTTGAAGGCCCCAATGAGCAGTTCTTC.